This passage covers 4 T cell receptor beta chains from one sample sequenced in a study of control samples from healthy donors and cancer patients. The method was immunoSEQ multiplex PCR; TCRdb's version includes in-frame clones alone and lacks a portion of them. The sample lists approximately 87,000 clones; approximately 93% were seen once. The sequencing sample was made of PBMCs. These receptor sequences come from a woman in her 40s with lung cancer.

J is TRBJ1-1 and V is TRBV11-3; perhaps TRBD1 as D (6 bases). The CDR3 has 14 amino acids. The ends were cut back, 3 bases at V and 8 bases at J, with 16 bases in the middle. CDR1 is SGHNT and CDR2 is YENEEA in the germline V gene. CDR3 protein: CASSLGGTLGEAFF. CDR3 coding DNA: TGTGCCAGCAGCTTGGGGGGCACCCTTGGCGAAGCTTTCTTT.

The chain is built from TRBV9 and TRBJ1-2; 7 bases match TRBD1. Germline CDR1 is SGDLS and CDR2 is YYNGEE. This CDR3 spans 18 amino acids. The trim removed 0 bases at V and 3 bases at J, leaving 14 bases unmatched. The CDR3 loop is CASSVATIGDRVDYGYTF. Written as DNA, the CDR3 is TGTGCCAGCAGCGTAGCTACCATAGGAGACAGGGTCGACTATGGCTACACCTTC.

The chain is built from TRBV19 and TRBJ2-5; perhaps TRBD2 as D (6 bases). The germline V and J ends were trimmed by 11 bases and 2 bases, with 15 bases remaining between them. CDR3 size: 13 residues. Germline CDR1 and CDR2: LNHDA and SQIVND (reference sequence). CDR3 DNA: TGTGCCGCGGGGAATAGGTTGCAAGAGACCCAGTACTTC. Its translation: CAAGNRLQETQYF.

CDR3 loop: CASSIVSITGRGEKLFF. CDR3 nucleotides: TGTGCCAGTAGTATAGTTTCAATTACTGGAAGGGGTGAAAAACTGTTTTTT. The J gene is TRBJ1-4, the V gene TRBV19, with D maybe TRBD1 (5 bases). Trimming pared 1 base from V and 7 bases from J, leaving 19 bases between. CDR3 size: 17 residues. CDR1 and CDR2 from the germline V gene are LNHDA and SQIVND (reference sequence).